This T cell receptor beta chain was profiled in a study of CD8 T cells in ankylosing spondylitis. General study points: Some motif variants were previously reported in reactive arthritis synovial fluid and blood. The clones that were linked to disease were reported to be significantly enriched in matched synovial fluid samples from ankylosing spondylitis patients.

This clonotype was observed a few times. Its target is unknown. Molecular-barcoded quantitative 5'-RACE produced these TCR beta libraries. TCRdb independently ran MiXCR on the 5' RACE reads; one entry per CDR3 protein. The repertoire holds under 300,000 distinct CDR3 sequences, under 20% seen once, with around 33% in the top ten. The J segment lost 2 bases and the V segment lost 4 bases, leaving 5 bases of the junction unmatched. CDR3 size: 15 residues. Germline V gives CDR1 SEHNR, CDR2 FQNEAQ (reference sequence). The V gene is TRBV7-9, the J gene TRBJ2-3, with 8 bases that match TRBD1. The receptor was derived from a male donor with ankylosing spondylitis or in good health (not recorded which). The sequenced material came from blood, either unsorted or a sorted T cell fraction (not recorded which). In DNA form, the CDR3 reads TGTGCCAGCAGCTCCGTCCAGGGGGCCACAGATACGCAGTATTTT. This sequence encodes CASSSVQGATDTQYF.